The T cell receptor beta chain described here comes from a study of blood T cells in healthy people across ages. Germline V lookup: CDR1 MGHRA, CDR2 YSYEKL. V was shortened by 0 bases and J by 7 bases, with 12 bases between the two germline ends. The length of the CDR3 is 14 residues. This clonotype was recorded at least ten times. A second PCR of about 6 to 12 cycles used a sample-barcoded 5' primer and a J-beta primer mix. In TCRdb, the 5' RACE reads were re-called with MiXCR into one record per CDR3 protein. The sample comprises under 850,000 distinct CDR3 sequences, roughly 34% of which are singletons, and over 10% rests with the top ten.

The receptor was isolated from a man between 18 and 35 years old in good health. The sequenced sample consisted of blood. The chain links TRBV4-1 to TRBJ1-2; no clear D gene. The DNA of the CDR3 is TGCGCCAGCAGCCAAGATTGGGGTCAAGTTGGCTACACCTTC. It codes for CASSQDWGQVGYTF.